These 5 T cell receptor beta chains came from one sample sequenced in a study of shared clonotypes between healthy human individuals. Sequenced by immunoSEQ multiplex PCR; TCRdb stores in-frame clones only, minus some. The data hold roughly 2.2 million clones, with around 90% observed a single time. Sequenced sample: naive CD4+ T cells from PBMCs. Regarding subset: CD45RA+ positively selected. Every receptor here comes from a man aged 18 to 29 in good health. Some clones in this sample may be carry-over from other donors' samples.

This rearrangement joins TRBV6-6 to TRBJ1-1; no definite D call. Per the germline V gene, CDR1 is MNHNY and CDR2 is SVGAGI (reference sequence). The V gene lost 5 bases and the J gene lost 0 bases, with 10 bases spanning the gap. This CDR3 is built from 14 residues. The chain's CDR3 is CASSRGRVNTEAFF. The DNA for the CDR3 is TGTGCCAGCAGTCGTGGGAGGGTGAACACTGAAGCTTTCTTT.

DNA for the CDR3: TGTGCCAGCAGGGGACTAGCGGGAGGGGCCTACGAGCAGTACTTC. As protein: CASRGLAGGAYEQYF. The chain joins TRBV27 to TRBJ2-7; the match to TRBD2 covers 16 bases. CDR1 is MNHEY, CDR2 SMNVEV, per germline (reference sequence). CDR3 length: 15 residues. With 6 bases clipped from V and 2 bases from J, the junction kept 1 base outside the gene matches.

The chain links TRBV28 to TRBJ1-2; weak D call: TRBD1 (6 bases). Germline V CDR1 and CDR2: MDHEN, SYDVKM. V was trimmed by 6 bases and J by 2 bases, leaving 19 bases between them. This CDR3 is built from 16 residues. CDR3 in amino acids: CASRVSGGQGNYGYTF. CDR3 DNA sequence: TGTGCCAGCAGGGTTTCCGGGGGACAAGGGAACTATGGCTACACCTTC.

This clone was detected only once. The DNA of the CDR3 is TGTGCCAGCAGGGGAGTGGGCATTCAGTACTTC. This sequence encodes CASRGVGIQYF. The chain uses TRBV6-6 and TRBJ2-4; TRBD2 is a possible D gene (5 bases). Trimming took off 6 bases at V and 9 bases at J, with 9 bases between the two ends. Germline CDR1 reads MNHNY; CDR2 reads SVGAGI (reference sequence). This CDR3 contains 11 residues.

In the case of this clone: Other DNA sequences in the same sample also yield this CDR3. The genes are TRBV5-1 and TRBJ1-2; 9 positions agree with TRBD1. Per germline, CDR1 SGHRS and CDR2 YFSETQ. The CDR3 is made up of 14 amino acids. With 4 bases clipped from V and 2 bases from J, the junction kept 3 bases outside the gene matches. CDR3 residues: CASSQTGGNYGYTF. The CDR3, as DNA: TGCGCCAGCAGCCAGACAGGGGGGAACTATGGCTACACCTTC.